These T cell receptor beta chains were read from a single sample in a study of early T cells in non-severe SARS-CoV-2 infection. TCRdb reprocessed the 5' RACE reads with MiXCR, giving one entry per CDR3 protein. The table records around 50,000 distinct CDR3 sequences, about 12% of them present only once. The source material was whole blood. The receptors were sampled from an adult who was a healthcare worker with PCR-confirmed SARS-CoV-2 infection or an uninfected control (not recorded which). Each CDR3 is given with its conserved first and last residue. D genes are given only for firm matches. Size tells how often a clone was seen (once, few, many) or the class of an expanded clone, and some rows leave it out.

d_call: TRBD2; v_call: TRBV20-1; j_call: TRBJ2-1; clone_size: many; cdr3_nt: TGCAGTGCTAGGGGACTAGCGGGTCCGAGCTCCTACAATGAGCAGTTCTTC; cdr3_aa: CSARGLAGPSSYNEQFF
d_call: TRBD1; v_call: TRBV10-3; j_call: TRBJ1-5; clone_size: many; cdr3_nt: TGTGCCATCAGTTCCGGGACAGTCAATCAGCCCCAGCATTTT; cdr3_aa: CAISSGTVNQPQHF
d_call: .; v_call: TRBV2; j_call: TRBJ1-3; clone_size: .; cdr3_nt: TGTGCCAGCAGTGTAACGGGTGCCGGAAACACCATATATTTT; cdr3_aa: CASSVTGAGNTIYF
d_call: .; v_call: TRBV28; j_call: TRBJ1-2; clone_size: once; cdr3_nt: TGTGCCAGCAGTTCCTCTCCGCGCGGCTACACCTTC; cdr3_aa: CASSSSPRGYTF
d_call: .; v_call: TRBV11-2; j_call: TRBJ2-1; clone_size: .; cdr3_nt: TGTGCCAGCAGCCTAACCCCGGGACTGTCGTTC; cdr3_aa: CASSLTPGLSF
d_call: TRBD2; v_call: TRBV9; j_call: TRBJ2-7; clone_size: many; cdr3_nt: TGTGCCAGCAGCGTATCCCCTAGCGGATCCTACGAGCAGTACTTC; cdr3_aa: CASSVSPSGSYEQYF
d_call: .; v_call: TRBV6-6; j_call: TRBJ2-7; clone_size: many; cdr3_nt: TGTGCCAGCAGCCCCAGGGGATCCAACGAGCAGTACTTC; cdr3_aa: CASSPRGSNEQYF
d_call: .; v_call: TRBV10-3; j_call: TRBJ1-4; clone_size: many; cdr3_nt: TGTGCCACCGGACAGCAAGTTAATGAAAAACTGTTTTTT; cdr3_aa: CATGQQVNEKLFF
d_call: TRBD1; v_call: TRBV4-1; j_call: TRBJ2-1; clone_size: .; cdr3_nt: TGCGCCAGCAGCCAAGAGGGGGGGACAGGGCGTAGAAATGAGCAGTTCTTC; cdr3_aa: CASSQEGGTGRRNEQFF
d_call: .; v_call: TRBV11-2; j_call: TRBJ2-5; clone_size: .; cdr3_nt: TGTGCCAGCAGCATGTACCAAGAGACCCAGTACTTC; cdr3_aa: CASSMYQETQYF
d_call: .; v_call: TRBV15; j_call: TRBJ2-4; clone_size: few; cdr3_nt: TGTGCCACCAGCAGAGATCGACTAGGGGTAGCCAAAAACATTCAGTACTTC; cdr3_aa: CATSRDRLGVAKNIQYF
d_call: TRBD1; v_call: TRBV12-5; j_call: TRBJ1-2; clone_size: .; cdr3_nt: TGTGCTAGTGGTTTGGCGACAGGGCCGTATGGCTACACCTTC; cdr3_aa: CASGLATGPYGYTF
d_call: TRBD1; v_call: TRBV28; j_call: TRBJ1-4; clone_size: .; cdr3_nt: TGTGCCAGCAGTCTCAGGGGGGGGAAGGGTGAAAAACTGTTTTTT; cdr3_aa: CASSLRGGKGEKLFF
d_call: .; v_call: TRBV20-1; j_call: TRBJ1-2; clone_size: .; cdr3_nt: TGCAGTGCTAGAGGGGACGGAAACTATGGCTACACCTTC; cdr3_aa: CSARGDGNYGYTF
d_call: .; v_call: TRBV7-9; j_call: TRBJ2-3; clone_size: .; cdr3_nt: TGTGCCAGCGGCTGGGGCACAGATACGCAGTATTTT; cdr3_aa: CASGWGTDTQYF
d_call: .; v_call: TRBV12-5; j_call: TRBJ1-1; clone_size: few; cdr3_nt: TGTGCTAGTGGTTTGCCATATTTGGGGACTCTGAACACTGAAGCTTTCTTT; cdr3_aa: CASGLPYLGTLNTEAFF
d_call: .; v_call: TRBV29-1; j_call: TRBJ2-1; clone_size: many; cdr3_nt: TGCAGCATTCGGGGGGCGGGGCCGTTCTACAATGAGCAGTTCTTC; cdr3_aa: CSIRGAGPFYNEQFF
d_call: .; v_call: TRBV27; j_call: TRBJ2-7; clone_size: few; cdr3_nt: TGTGCCAGCAGCTCAATTAATGGACAGTTGATCTACGAGCAGTACTTC; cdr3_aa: CASSSINGQLIYEQYF
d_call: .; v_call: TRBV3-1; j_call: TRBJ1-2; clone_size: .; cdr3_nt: TGTGCCAGCAGCCAAGCAATAGGACAGACCTATGGCTACACCTTC; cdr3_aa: CASSQAIGQTYGYTF
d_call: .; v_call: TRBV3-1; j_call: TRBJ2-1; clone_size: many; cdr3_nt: TGTGCCAGCAGCCGGTCGGGAAATGAGCAGTTCTTC; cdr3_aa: CASSRSGNEQFF
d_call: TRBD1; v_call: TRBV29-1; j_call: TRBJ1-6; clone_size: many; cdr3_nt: TGCAGCGTGAGACAGGGAACAGAGAATTCACCCCTCCACTTT; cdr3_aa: CSVRQGTENSPLHF
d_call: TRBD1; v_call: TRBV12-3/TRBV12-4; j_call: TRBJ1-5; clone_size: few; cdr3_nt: TGTGCCAGCAGTTCCACAGGGGTTGGGTGGCCCCAGCATTTT; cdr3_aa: CASSSTGVGWPQHF
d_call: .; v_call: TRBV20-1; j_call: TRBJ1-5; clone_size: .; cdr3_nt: TGCAGTGCTTCCGAGACACGCGGGTTTCTTAATCAGCCCCAGCATTTT; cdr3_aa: CSASETRGFLNQPQHF
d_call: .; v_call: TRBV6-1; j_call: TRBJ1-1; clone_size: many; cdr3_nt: TGTGCCAGCAGTCGACAGGACACTGAAGCTTTCTTT; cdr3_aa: CASSRQDTEAFF